This T cell receptor beta chain was identified during a study of blood T cells in healthy people across ages. Study-wide results and caveats: Because sorting was not performed, PBMCs prevented conclusive naive versus antigen-experienced comparison.

Donors ranged from about 6 to 90 years old and were healthy Caucasians in Russia. This CDR3 comprises 17 residues. The germline V gene has CDR1 SGHDN and CDR2 FVKESK. The V segment lost 4 bases and the J segment 0 bases; nucleotides outside the gene matches: 5. With a J-beta primer mix and a sample-barcoded 5' primer, a second PCR ran roughly 6 to 11 cycles. Each cDNA molecule, via a template-switch adaptor with 12 random nucleotides, was tagged. TCRdb reanalysed the 5' RACE reads using MiXCR and keeps one entry per CDR3 protein. Among 650,000 to 950,000 distinct CDR3 sequences listed, around 42% were seen once. As concerns this clonotype: Its antigen is still unknown.

The V and J genes are TRBV14 and TRBJ2-1, with 11 bases that match TRBD2. The TCR comes from a man between 60 and 75 years old in good health. Source material: blood. In DNA, the CDR3 is TGTGCCAGCAGCCTCGGGACTAGCGGTAGCTCCTACAATGAGCAGTTCTTC. Translation: CASSLGTSGSSYNEQFF. Together with reference TRBV14 and TRBJ2-1, the CDR3 gives the full variable domain: EAGVTQFPSHSVIEKGQTVTLRCDPISGHDNLYWYRRVMGKEIKFLLHFVKESKQDESGMPNNRFLAERTGGTYSTLKVQPAELEDSGVYFCASSLGTSGSSYNEQFFGPGTRLTVL.